This entry is about one T cell receptor (beta chain). UMI-labeled 5' RACE yielded the TRB cDNA libraries. Reanalyzing the 5' RACE reads, TCRdb keeps one entry per CDR3 protein, without DNA. Its table lists about 26,000 distinct CDR3 sequences. The sample originates from a study of CXCR3-negative and CXCR3-positive naive CD8 T cells. The clonotype was recovered from a human donor in good health. Some clones in this sample may be carry-over from other donors' samples. The sequencing input was naive CXCR3- CD8+ T cells from blood. Subset denoted: CD45RO-CCR7+CD27+CD95- naive CD8+ T cells lacking CXCR3 (TNR3-).

CDR3 in amino acids: CASSGRANTEAFF. This chain joins TRBV5-1 and TRBJ1-1. The germline V gene encodes CDR1 SGHRS and CDR2 YFSETQ. The CDR3 runs to 13 residues.